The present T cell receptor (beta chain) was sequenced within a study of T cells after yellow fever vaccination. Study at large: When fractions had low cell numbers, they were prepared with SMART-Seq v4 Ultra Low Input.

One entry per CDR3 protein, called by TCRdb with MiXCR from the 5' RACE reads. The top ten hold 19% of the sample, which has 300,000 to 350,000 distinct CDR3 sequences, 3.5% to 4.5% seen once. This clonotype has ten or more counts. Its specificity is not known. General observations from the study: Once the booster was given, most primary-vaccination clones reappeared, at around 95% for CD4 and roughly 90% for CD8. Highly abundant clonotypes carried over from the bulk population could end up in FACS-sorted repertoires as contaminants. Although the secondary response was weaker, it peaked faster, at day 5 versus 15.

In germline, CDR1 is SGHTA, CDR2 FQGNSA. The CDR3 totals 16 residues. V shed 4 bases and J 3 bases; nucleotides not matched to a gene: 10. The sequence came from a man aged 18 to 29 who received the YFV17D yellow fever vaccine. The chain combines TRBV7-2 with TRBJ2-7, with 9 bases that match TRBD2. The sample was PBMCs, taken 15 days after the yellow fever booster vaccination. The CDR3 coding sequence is TGTGCCAGCAGCTCAGAATCCGGGACTAGCAGCTACGAGCAGTACTTC. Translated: CASSSESGTSSYEQYF.